Below, 25 T cell receptor beta chains from the same sample are listed, as sequenced in a study of blood T cells in healthy people across ages. A second PCR, run for about 7 to 11 cycles, used a sample-barcoded 5' primer plus a J-beta primer mix. MiXCR, applied by TCRdb to the 5' RACE reads, yields one record per CDR3 protein. This table holds some 880,000 distinct CDR3 sequences, 35% to 40% found once. The sequenced sample was blood. Receptor source: a man younger than 35 in good health.

The chain couples TRBV5-1 to TRBJ2-3; maybe TRBD1 (5 bases). V lost 4 bases and J lost 2, with 14 bases in between. The CDR3 loop spans 15 amino acids. Germline CDR1 and CDR2: SGHRS and YFSETQ. CDR3 in DNA: TGCGCCAGCAGCAAAGACAGAGGTACCACAGATACGCAGTATTTT. As protein: CASSKDRGTTDTQYF.

The chain has TRBV6-2 or TRBV6-3 and TRBJ1-5; 8 bases line up with TRBD1. This CDR3 spans 14 amino acids. Germline assignment: CDR1 MNHEY and CDR2 SVGEGT. The trim removed 5 bases at V and 4 bases at J, leaving 4 bases unmatched. The CDR3 spells CASSRGQDNQPQHF. CDR3 in DNA: TGTGCCAGCAGTAGGGGACAGGATAATCAGCCCCAGCATTTT.

This clonotype was recorded a few times. V is TRBV7-2 and J is TRBJ2-1; tentatively, D is TRBD2 (5 bases). V was clipped by 5 bases and J by 0 bases, with 11 bases between them. The CDR3 is 15 amino acids. Per germline, CDR1 SGHTA and CDR2 FQGNSA. The chain's CDR3 is CASSPDSDSYNEQFF. The CDR3 DNA reads as TGTGCCAGCAGCCCGGACTCCGACTCCTACAATGAGCAGTTCTTC.

The chain links TRBV6-5 to TRBJ2-7, with TRBD2 identical over 13 bases. The CDR3 is 15 amino acids. CDR1 MNHEY and CDR2 SVGAGI come from the germline V gene. Losses at the gene ends were 6 bases for V and 3 bases for J; bases not matched to a gene: 5. The CDR3 DNA reads as TGTGCCAGCAGCAGACTAGCGGGGGGTCACTACGAGCAGTACTTC. It encodes CASSRLAGGHYEQYF.

The chain has TRBV2 and TRBJ2-1; the match to TRBD2 covers 9 bases. V lost 6 bases and J lost 13; bases outside the gene matches: 10. CDR3 length: 13 residues. Per germline, CDR1 SNHLY and CDR2 FYNNEI. DNA of the CDR3: TGTGCCAGCAGCCTGGGACTAGCCGATTTTCAGTTCTTC. The encoded protein is CASSLGLADFQFF.

V is TRBV20-1 and J is TRBJ1-1; 7 bases are a match to TRBD1. Trimming took 6 bases from V and 7 from J; bases not matched to a gene: 11. The CDR3 is 13 residues long. Germline lookup yields CDR1 DFQATT and CDR2 SNEGSKA (reference sequence). The CDR3 DNA sequence: TGCAGTGCCACCTTAGGGACAGCAGATGAAGCTTTCTTT. This translates into CSATLGTADEAFF.

This clonotype was detected ten times or more. This chain links TRBV10-3 with TRBJ1-2; 7 positions match TRBD1. This CDR3 is 13 amino acids long. CDR1 and CDR2 (germline): ENHRY, SYGVKD. V lost 11 bases and J lost 4; bases outside the gene matches: 10. Written as DNA, the CDR3 is TGTGCCGCCACGGACAGGCAAGGCTATGGCTACACCTTC. Its protein is CAATDRQGYGYTF.

The V and J genes are TRBV7-2 and TRBJ2-7, with 9 bases identical to TRBD2. With the DNA end fitting TRBJ2-5 better, the J assignment may be wrong. CDR1 is SGHTA and CDR2 is FQGNSA in the germline V gene. The CDR3 spans 16 residues. The CDR3 bases are TGTGCCAGCAGCTTAGCGAGGAGACTAGCGGTAGAGACCCAGTACTTC. This codes for CASSLARRLAVETQYF.

Points on this clonotype: This clone may be a read error of a much larger clone one base away. The chain couples TRBV4-1 to TRBJ2-3, with D possibly matching TRBD1 (5 bases). The CDR3 covers 19 residues. The germline V and J ends were trimmed by 0 bases and 0 bases, with 19 bases remaining between them. Germline V CDR1 and CDR2: MGHRA, YSYEKL. The CDR3: CASSQEAGRHWTSTDTQYF. The DNA for the CDR3 is TGCGCCAGCAGCCAAGAAGCAGGACGACATTGGACAAGCACAGATACGCAGTATTTT.

This clonotype was seen a few times. CDR3 protein: CASSEGRDEKLFF. The DNA of the CDR3 is TGCGCCAGCAGCGAGGGGCGAGATGAAAAACTGTTTTTT. The chain links TRBV4-1 to TRBJ1-4, with D tentatively TRBD1 (5 bases). Looked up from germline, CDR1 is MGHRA and CDR2 is YSYEKL. V was trimmed by 5 bases and J by 6 bases, leaving 10 bases between them. The CDR3 extends over 13 amino acids.

CDR3 nucleotides: TGTGCCAGCAGTCCGGGGACTAGCAGAACAGATACGCAGTATTTT. Encoded protein: CASSPGTSRTDTQYF. V usage is TRBV12-3 or TRBV12-4 and J usage is TRBJ2-3; TRBD2 agrees at 9 bases. The CDR3 is 15 residues long. Trimming at V came to 5 bases and at J to 3 bases, leaving 6 bases not matched to a gene.

This clonotype was found a few times. This rearrangement joins TRBV29-1 to TRBJ1-2, with 7 positions matching TRBD1. CDR1 SQVTM and CDR2 ANQGSEA come from the germline V gene. Trimming removed 5 bases from V and 7 bases from J; junction bases left unmatched: 7. The CDR3 runs to 12 residues. CDR3 sequence reads: CSVSEGAIGYTF. DNA of the CDR3: TGCAGCGTTTCGGAGGGGGCGATTGGCTACACCTTC.

This clonotype showed up many times. This sequence joins TRBV20-1 and TRBJ2-1; D might be TRBD2 (6 bases). V was trimmed by 6 bases and J by 10 bases, leaving 22 bases between them. CDR1 and CDR2 (germline): DFQATT, SNEGSKA (reference sequence). The CDR3 has 14 residues. The CDR3 nucleotides are TGCAGTGCCAGTGAGCGGGCGCTACAATGGGAGCAGTTCTTC. It specifies CSASERALQWEQFF.

The J gene is TRBJ2-5, the V gene TRBV29-1; D call uncertain. The CDR3 covers 11 residues. Trimming stripped 5 bases from V and 2 bases from J, with 6 bases between. Germline-derived CDR1 and CDR2 are SQVTM and ANQGSEA. In DNA, the CDR3 is TGCAGCGTTCGTCGGCAAGAGACCCAGTACTTC. This gives the protein CSVRRQETQYF.

To note about this clonotype: A read error may be the cause here, since a much bigger clone is one base away. The chain recombines TRBV5-1 with TRBJ2-5; D may correspond to TRBD1 or TRBD2 (5 bases each). V was pared by 0 bases and J by 11 bases, with 17 bases between. Germline loops: CDR1 SGHRS, CDR2 YFSETQ. The CDR3 has 14 amino acids. The CDR3 loop is CASSLAGSVDEQYF. The DNA for the CDR3 is TGCGCCAGCAGCTTGGCAGGGAGCGTCGATGAGCAGTACTTC.

The table lists this clonotype with many counts. The chain recombines TRBV6-5 with TRBJ2-1; D ambiguous. The V end lost 6 bases, the J end lost 11 bases, and 11 bases lay between the germline ends. CDR3 size: 11 residues. The germline CDR1 and CDR2 sequences are MNHEY and SVGAGI. The CDR3 reads CASSRASQQFF. The CDR3 coding sequence is TGTGCCAGCAGCCGGGCCTCCCAGCAGTTCTTC.

This rearrangement joins TRBV6-5 to TRBJ1-1; no clear D. The ends were cut back, 2 bases at V and 5 bases at J, with 9 bases in the middle. Germline CDR1 and CDR2: MNHEY and SVGAGI. This CDR3 contains 13 residues. The CDR3 loop is CASSYGGITEAFF. The CDR3 DNA reads as TGTGCCAGCAGTTACGGAGGGATTACTGAAGCTTTCTTT.

This clonotype has a handful of counts. The rearrangement uses TRBV7-2 and TRBJ2-2; TRBD1 matches at 8 bases. Per the germline V gene, CDR1 is SGHTA and CDR2 is FQGNSA. The CDR3 consists of 16 residues. With V trimmed by 5 bases and J by 1 base, 6 bases remained unmatched. The CDR3 nucleotides are TGTGCCAGCAGCCGACTAGGGACAGGGAACACCGGGGAGCTGTTTTTT. Protein: CASSRLGTGNTGELFF.

The CDR3 region has the DNA TGTGCCAGCAAGAGACAGACAACTAATGAAAAACTGTTTTTT. This gives the protein CASKRQTTNEKLFF. The chain links TRBV5-5 to TRBJ1-4; TRBD1 is a possible D gene (5 bases). With 6 bases removed from V and 0 bases from J, the gap between germline ends came to 9 bases. The CDR3 is 14 amino acids. Germline loops: CDR1 SGHKS, CDR2 YYEKEE (reference sequence). Full variable domain (remainder filled in from reference TRBV5-5 and TRBJ1-4): DAGVTQSPTHLIKTRGQQVTLRCSPISGHKSVSWYQQVLGQGPQFIFQYYEKEERGRGNFPDRFSARQFPNYSSELNVNALLLGDSALYLCASKRQTTNEKLFFGSGTQLSVL.

The table lists this clonotype with a few counts. The chain uses TRBV7-2 and TRBJ2-5; tentatively, D is TRBD2 (6 bases). Trimming shortened V by 2 bases and J by 2 bases, and 27 bases separated the two germline ends. CDR3 length: 20 amino acids. Per the germline V gene, CDR1 is SGHTA and CDR2 is FQGNSA. The CDR3 DNA reads as TGTGCCAGCAGCTTATCCCCAGGGTATTCGGGGGTTCTCTCTCAAGAGACCCAGTACTTC. It specifies CASSLSPGYSGVLSQETQYF.

Only a few counts were recorded for this clonotype. The chain recombines TRBV9 with TRBJ2-1; 11 positions agree with TRBD2. Germline assignment: CDR1 SGDLS and CDR2 YYNGEE. V lost 0 bases and J lost 2; bases outside the gene matches: 4. This CDR3 is built from 17 residues. CDR3 residues: CASSVDGTSGAYNEQFF. The CDR3 coding sequence is TGTGCCAGCAGCGTAGATGGGACTAGCGGTGCCTACAATGAGCAGTTCTTC.

This sequence joins TRBV7-2 and TRBJ1-2; D remains unclear. Trimming left V 4 bases short and J 8 bases short, with 8 bases between. Looked up from germline, CDR1 is SGHTA and CDR2 is FQGNSA. The CDR3 consists of 11 residues. CDR3 protein: CASSSKGGYTF. The CDR3 DNA reads as TGTGCCAGCAGCTCCAAGGGAGGCTACACCTTC.

The chain joins TRBV10-2 to TRBJ1-6; D not certain. V was cut by 4 bases and J by 3 bases, with 10 bases left in between. Germline CDR1 reads WSHSY; CDR2 reads SAAADI. The CDR3 runs to 15 residues. The DNA of the CDR3 is TGCGCCAGCAGTGCGGACGGTGTCTATAATTCACCCCTCCACTTT. It encodes CASSADGVYNSPLHF.

This clonotype has more than one count but fewer than ten. The V and J genes are TRBV4-2 and TRBJ2-6, with a tentative D call TRBD1 (6 bases). This CDR3 is 17 amino acids long. The germline gives CDR1 LGHNA, CDR2 YNFKEQ. Trimming took 2 bases from V and 0 from J, leaving 11 bases between them. The CDR3 sequence: CASSQSTGSSGANVLTF. CDR3 nucleotide sequence: TGTGCCAGCAGCCAATCGACAGGTAGCTCTGGGGCCAACGTCCTGACTTTC.

The V call is TRBV7-9, the J call TRBJ1-5; D is uncertain. The length of the CDR3 is 13 residues. Trimming took off 5 bases at V and 3 bases at J, with 8 bases between the two ends. Germline loops: CDR1 SEHNR, CDR2 FQNEAQ (reference sequence). The CDR3 region has the DNA TGTGCCAGCAGCCCGGAGACCAATCAGCCCCAGCATTTT. Protein sequence: CASSPETNQPQHF.